These T cell receptor beta chains were read from a single sample in a study of OX40 agonist ivuxolimab in advanced cancers. Method: immunoSEQ multiplex PCR; TCRdb's copy keeps in-frame clones and lacks some. The data hold some 39,000 clones, with about 88% observed a single time. Sequenced material: CD4+ or CD8+ T cells sorted from blood, taken in a trial of the OX40 agonist ivuxolimab. Every receptor here comes from an adult with an advanced solid tumor such as melanoma, head and neck, liver or kidney cancer. CDR3s include the opening cysteine and the closing phenylalanine or tryptophan. D genes are given only for firm matches. Only some rows state a clone size, as once, few, many or a class for expanded clones.

cdr3_aa,cdr3_nt,v_call,d_call,clone_size,j_call
CASSLTGDQPQHF,TGCGCCAGCAGCCTGACAGGGGACCAGCCCCAGCATTTT,TRBV5-1,TRBD1,NA,TRBJ1-5
CASSLEGLAGRRGQYF,TGCGCCAGCAGCTTGGAGGGACTAGCGGGACGACGGGGGCAGTACTTC,TRBV5-1,TRBD2,NA,TRBJ2-7
CARSHGGPEAFF,TGTGCCAGATCCCATGGGGGGCCTGAAGCTTTCTTT,TRBV19,NA,NA,TRBJ1-1
CAISAGGSYNEQFF,TGTGCCATCAGTGCGGGGGGCTCCTACAATGAGCAGTTCTTC,TRBV10-3,TRBD2,NA,TRBJ2-1
CASSLRAAGEQYF,TGTGCCAGCAGCTTACGGGCAGCCGGCGAGCAGTACTTC,TRBV7-2,NA,NA,TRBJ2-7
CASSLARGRGAYEQYF,TGTGCCAGCAGCTTAGCACGTGGCAGGGGGGCCTACGAGCAGTACTTC,TRBV7-8,NA,NA,TRBJ2-7
CASSPAGGAWRLNEQFF,TGTGCCAGCAGCCCGGCCGGGGGGGCCTGGAGGTTGAATGAGCAGTTCTTC,TRBV7-9,TRBD2,once,TRBJ2-1
CASSKGQLKAEAFF,TGTGCCAGCAGCAAGGGGCAGTTGAAGGCTGAAGCTTTCTTT,TRBV7-8,NA,NA,TRBJ1-1
CASSQYPPGDRVYEQYF,TGCGCCAGCAGTCAATATCCTCCGGGGGACAGGGTCTACGAGCAGTACTTC,TRBV23-1,TRBD1,NA,TRBJ2-7
CASSDRIGVEKLFF,TGTGCCAGCAGTGACAGGATAGGGGTTGAAAAACTGTTTTTT,TRBV2,NA,few,TRBJ1-4
CASSLAGGREQFF,TGTGCCAGCAGCTTAGCGGGAGGTCGGGAGCAGTTCTTC,TRBV11-3,TRBD2,NA,TRBJ2-1
CASSQVSRGMLSPEAFF,TGTGCCAGCAGCCAAGTTTCTCGGGGAATGCTGTCTCCTGAAGCTTTCTTT,TRBV4-2,NA,NA,TRBJ1-1
CASSLAGKLFF,TGTGCCAGCAGTTTAGCCGGAAAACTGTTTTTT,TRBV28,NA,NA,TRBJ1-4
CASSQDKTGGPGLFF,TGTGCCAGCAGCCAAGATAAGACAGGTGGGCCAGGGCTGTTTTTT,TRBV4-2,NA,once,TRBJ1-4
CASSQDRLLAGEGAYEQYF,TGCGCCAGCAGCCAAGATAGGTTACTAGCGGGAGAAGGCGCCTACGAGCAGTACTTC,TRBV4-1,TRBD2,NA,TRBJ2-7
CASSLEGGAGTQYF,TGTGCCAGCAGCTTAGAGGGGGGAGCGGGGACCCAGTACTTC,TRBV7-2,NA,NA,TRBJ2-5
CASSKAQGGTEAFF,TGTGCCAGCAGTAAGGCCCAGGGTGGGACTGAAGCTTTCTTT,TRBV6-1,NA,NA,TRBJ1-1
CASRKEATGPRSGNTEAFF,TGTGCCAGCAGGAAAGAGGCTACGGGACCCCGGTCCGGGAACACTGAAGCTTTCTTT,TRBV21-1,NA,NA,TRBJ1-1
CASLIVGGNTIYF,TGTGCCAGCCTCATCGTCGGGGGAAACACCATATATTTT,TRBV7-3,NA,NA,TRBJ1-3
CASSPTRTGRKARQPQHF,TGTGCCAGCAGCCCAACCAGGACAGGGAGGAAGGCAAGGCAGCCCCAGCATTTT,TRBV7-8,TRBD1,NA,TRBJ1-5
CASSLKRIGTDYEQYF,TGTGCCAGCAGCTTAAAGAGAATCGGGACAGACTACGAGCAGTACTTC,TRBV11-2,TRBD1,once,TRBJ2-7
CASSIVPGSDTQYF,TGTGCCAGTAGTATAGTGCCAGGGTCAGATACGCAGTATTTT,TRBV19,NA,once,TRBJ2-3
CASSFREGSLYF,TGTGCCAGCAGTTTTAGGGAAGGCAGCTTGTACTTC,TRBV28,NA,once,TRBJ2-7
CASSLRGGNQPQHF,TGTGCCAGCAGTTTAAGGGGGGGCAATCAGCCCCAGCATTTT,TRBV27,NA,NA,TRBJ1-5
CASSLVSLTGVSYEQYF,TGTGCCAGCAGCTTAGTGTCCTTGACAGGGGTCTCCTACGAGCAGTACTTC,TRBV11-3,TRBD1,NA,TRBJ2-7
CASSYQGATEAFF,TGTGCCAGCAGTTACCAGGGGGCAACTGAAGCTTTCTTT,TRBV5-6,TRBD1,few,TRBJ1-1
CASSERRGSGGAPDTQYF,TGTGCCAGCAGTGAAAGGCGGGGTAGCGGGGGGGCCCCAGATACGCAGTATTTT,TRBV2,TRBD2,NA,TRBJ2-3
CASSVLAGWESNEKLFF,TGTGCCAGCAGTGTATTGGCAGGGTGGGAATCTAATGAAAAACTGTTTTTT,TRBV2,NA,NA,TRBJ1-4
CAWSWRGDYSGANVLTF,TGTGCCTGGAGTTGGAGAGGGGATTATTCTGGGGCCAACGTCCTGACTTTC,TRBV30,NA,NA,TRBJ2-6